The sequence of this T cell receptor beta chain was determined in a study of T cells in Graves' hyperthyroidism and ophthalmopathy. Amplification of TCR beta CDR3 regions used RNA as the template. Initially, a first-round RT-PCR of the TCR CDR3 employed the HTBI primer set. TCRdb reanalysed the multiplex PCR reads using MiXCR and keeps one entry per CDR3 protein. The sample holds roughly 630,000 distinct CDR3 sequences, 15% to 19% seen once. This clonotype was found many times. Criteria for exclusion of patients were uncontrolled infection, other autoimmune disease, pregnancy or lactation. Orbital computed tomography and thyroid ultrasound, together with serum TRAb and thyroxine and clinical symptoms, were used for diagnoses. PBMCs came from around 10 ml fresh peripheral blood. Germline lookup yields CDR1 GTSNPN and CDR2 SVGIG (reference sequence). The CDR3 has 12 residues. V lost 2 bases, J lost 5 bases, and 7 bases lay in between.

The source is a woman aged 25 to 39 with Graves' hyperthyroidism. Sequenced: blood. The chain joins TRBV30 to TRBJ1-5; D not resolved. CDR3 coding DNA: TGTGCCTGGAGTTCTCAGGATCAGCCCCAGCATTTT. Protein: CAWSSQDQPQHF.